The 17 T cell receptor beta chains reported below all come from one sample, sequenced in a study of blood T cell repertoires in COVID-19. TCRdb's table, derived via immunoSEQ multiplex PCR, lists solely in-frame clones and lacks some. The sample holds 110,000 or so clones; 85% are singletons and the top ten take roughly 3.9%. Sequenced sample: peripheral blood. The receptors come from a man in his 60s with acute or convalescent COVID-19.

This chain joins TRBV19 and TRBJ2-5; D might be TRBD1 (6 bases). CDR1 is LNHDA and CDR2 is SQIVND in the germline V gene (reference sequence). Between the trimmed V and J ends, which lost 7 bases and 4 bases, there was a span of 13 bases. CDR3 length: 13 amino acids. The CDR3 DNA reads TGTGCCAGTACAAGGGCAGGGGCAGAGACCCAGTACTTC. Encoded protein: CASTRAGAETQYF.

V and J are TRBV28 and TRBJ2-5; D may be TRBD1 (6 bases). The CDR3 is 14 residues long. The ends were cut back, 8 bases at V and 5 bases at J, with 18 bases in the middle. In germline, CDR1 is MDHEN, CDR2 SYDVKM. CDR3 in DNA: TGTGCCAGCGGACCAGGGGATCTGCGGGAGACCCAGTACTTC. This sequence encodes CASGPGDLRETQYF.

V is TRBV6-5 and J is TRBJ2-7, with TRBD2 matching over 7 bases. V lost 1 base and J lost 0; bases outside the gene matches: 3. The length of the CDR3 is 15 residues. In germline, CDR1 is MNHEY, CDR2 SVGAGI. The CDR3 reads CASSYWGGSSYEQYF. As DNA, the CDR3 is TGTGCCAGCAGTTACTGGGGCGGGAGCTCCTACGAGCAGTACTTC.

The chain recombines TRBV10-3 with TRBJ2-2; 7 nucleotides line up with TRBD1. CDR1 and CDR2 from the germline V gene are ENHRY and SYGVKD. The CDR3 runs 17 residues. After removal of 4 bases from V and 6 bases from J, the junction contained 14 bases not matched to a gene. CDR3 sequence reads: CAISAFQGELRAGELFF. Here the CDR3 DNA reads TGTGCCATCAGTGCTTTTCAGGGGGAATTACGGGCCGGGGAGCTGTTTTTT.

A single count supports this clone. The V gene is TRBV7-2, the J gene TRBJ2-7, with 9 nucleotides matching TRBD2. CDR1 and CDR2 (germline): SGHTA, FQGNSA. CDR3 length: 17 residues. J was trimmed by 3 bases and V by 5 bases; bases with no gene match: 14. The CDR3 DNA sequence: TGTGCCAGCAGCCCGCCACCCCGGTTTAGCGGGGGCTACGAGCAGTACTTC. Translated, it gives CASSPPPRFSGGYEQYF.

The CDR3, as DNA: TGCGCCAGCAGCTTGGGGACTTCTAATGAGCAGTACTTC. Amino acid sequence: CASSLGTSNEQYF. This chain joins TRBV5-1 and TRBJ2-7; D perhaps matches TRBD2 (5 bases). Germline CDR1 and CDR2: SGHRS and YFSETQ. Trimming cost V 0 bases and J 7 bases, with 11 bases left between them. This CDR3 has 13 residues.

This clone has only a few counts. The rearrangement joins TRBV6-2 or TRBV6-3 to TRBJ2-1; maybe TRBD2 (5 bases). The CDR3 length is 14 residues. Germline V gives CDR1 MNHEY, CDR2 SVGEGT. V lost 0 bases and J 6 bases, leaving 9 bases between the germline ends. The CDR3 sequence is CASSYSETTNEQFF. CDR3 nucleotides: TGTGCCAGCAGTTACTCGGAGACTACCAATGAGCAGTTCTTC.

The CDR3 region has the DNA TGTGCCAGCAGCCCCGGGACACTCGGGGCCAACGTCCTGACTTTC. Translating gives CASSPGTLGANVLTF. The J gene is TRBJ2-6, the V gene TRBV9, with a weak D call TRBD1 (6 bases). Germline CDR1 SGDLS, CDR2 YYNGEE. This CDR3 contains 15 residues. Trimming took off 4 bases at V and 4 bases at J, with 12 bases between the two ends.

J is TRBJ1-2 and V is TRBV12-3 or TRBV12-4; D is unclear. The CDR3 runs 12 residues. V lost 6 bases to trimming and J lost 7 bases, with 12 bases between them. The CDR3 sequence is CASRREASGYTF. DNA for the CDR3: TGTGCCAGCAGACGGGAGGCGAGTGGCTACACCTTC.

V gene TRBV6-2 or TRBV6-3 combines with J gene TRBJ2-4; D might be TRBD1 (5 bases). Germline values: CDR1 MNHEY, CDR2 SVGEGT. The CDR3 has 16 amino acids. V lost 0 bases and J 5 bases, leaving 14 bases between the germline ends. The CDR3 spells CASSYSPRAIENIQYF. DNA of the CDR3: TGTGCCAGCAGTTACTCGCCCAGGGCGATTGAAAACATTCAGTACTTC.

This chain's CDR3 is CASSQGLAKNIQYF. The CDR3 DNA reads TGTGCCAGCAGCCAGGGGCTAGCCAAAAACATTCAGTACTTC. The chain carries TRBV7-8 and TRBJ2-4; TRBD1 is a possible D gene (6 bases). The CDR3 length is 14 residues. V gave up 5 bases and J gave up 0 bases, with 8 bases separating them. CDR1 SGHVS and CDR2 FQNEAQ come from the germline V gene.

The CDR3, as DNA: TGCAGCGTTCGCGGGGATCCGGGCTACACCTTC. It is translated as CSVRGDPGYTF. V gene TRBV29-1 combines with J gene TRBJ1-2, with D unclear. The CDR3 extends over 11 amino acids. CDR1 and CDR2 (germline): SQVTM, ANQGSEA. With 5 bases removed from V and 8 bases from J, the gap between germline ends came to 12 bases.

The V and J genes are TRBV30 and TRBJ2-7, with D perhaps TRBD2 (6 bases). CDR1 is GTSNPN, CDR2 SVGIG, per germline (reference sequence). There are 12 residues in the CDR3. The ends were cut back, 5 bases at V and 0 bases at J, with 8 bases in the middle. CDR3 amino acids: CAWGGSSYEQYF. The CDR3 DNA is TGTGCCTGGGGGGGGAGCTCCTACGAGCAGTACTTC.

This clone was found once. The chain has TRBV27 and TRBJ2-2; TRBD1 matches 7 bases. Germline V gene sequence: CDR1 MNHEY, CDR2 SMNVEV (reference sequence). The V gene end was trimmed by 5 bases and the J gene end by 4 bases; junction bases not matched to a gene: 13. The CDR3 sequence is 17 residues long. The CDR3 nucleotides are TGTGCCAGCAGTCTTTATCTCCGACAGGGATCCACCGGGGAGCTGTTTTTT. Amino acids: CASSLYLRQGSTGELFF.

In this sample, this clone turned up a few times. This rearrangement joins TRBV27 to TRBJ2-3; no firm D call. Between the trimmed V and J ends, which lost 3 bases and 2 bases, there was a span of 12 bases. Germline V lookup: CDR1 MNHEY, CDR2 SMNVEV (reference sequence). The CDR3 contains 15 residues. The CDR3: CASSFGGQYTDTQYF. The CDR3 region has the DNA TGTGCCAGCAGTTTCGGCGGTCAGTACACAGATACGCAGTATTTT.

In DNA form, the CDR3 reads TGTGCCAGCAGTGAAGGCAGGACAGTTTATAGCAATCAGCCCCAGCATTTT. Amino acids: CASSEGRTVYSNQPQHF. V gene TRBV2 combines with J gene TRBJ1-5, with D perhaps TRBD1 (6 bases). Germline V lookup: CDR1 SNHLY, CDR2 FYNNEI. The CDR3 covers 17 residues. Trimming removed 1 base at V and 0 bases at J, with 13 bases between. Full variable domain (remainder filled in from reference TRBV2 and TRBJ1-5): EPEVTQTPSHQVTQMGQEVILRCVPISNHLYFYWYRQILGQKVEFLVSFYNNEISEKSEIFDDQFSVERPDGSNFTLKIRSTKLEDSAMYFCASSEGRTVYSNQPQHFGDGTRLSIL.

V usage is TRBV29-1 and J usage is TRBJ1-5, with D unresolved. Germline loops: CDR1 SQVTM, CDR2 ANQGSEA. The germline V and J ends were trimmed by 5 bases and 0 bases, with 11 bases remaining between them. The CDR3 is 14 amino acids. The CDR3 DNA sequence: TGCAGCGTTTCGACGGACTATAGCAATCAGCCCCAGCATTTT. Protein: CSVSTDYSNQPQHF. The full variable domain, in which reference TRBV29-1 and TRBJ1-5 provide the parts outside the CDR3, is SAVISQKPSRDICQRGTSLTIQCQVDSQVTMMFWYRQQPGQSLTLIATANQGSEATYESGFVIDKFPISRPNLTFSTLTVSNMSPEDSSIYLCSVSTDYSNQPQHFGDGTRLSIL.